This T cell receptor (beta chain) stems from a study of T cells in Graves' hyperthyroidism and ophthalmopathy (dated by TCRdb to about 2019). Context from the whole study: Peripheral blood was sampled at the time of initial diagnosis, prior to any treatment. TCR V-J signatures able to tell the groups apart were searched for in a discovery cohort of more than 90 patients, of whom over 40 had Graves' ophthalmopathy and some 60 had stable Graves' hyperthyroidism. Whether ophthalmopathy could be predicted prospectively was tested in an independent validation cohort made up of roughly 19 hyperthyroidism patients plus 17 patients who later progressed to ophthalmopathy. The 75 to 100 discovery patients were randomly split 7:3 into training and test sets. In addition, the study compared T-cell repertoires in thyroid tissue and in blood from five to seven Graves' hyperthyroidism patients. After blood sampling, hyperthyroidism patients were treated with methimazole at a starting dose of 30 mg daily, and ophthalmopathy patients were treated with high-dose intravenous methylprednisolone. The paper reports TCR Vbeta CDR3 sequencing of some 140 peripheral blood samples: fewer than 50 ophthalmopathy, 75 to 80 hyperthyroidism and about 17 progressor patients. Study-level results and caveats: A model built on a 13 V-J signature distinguished ophthalmopathy from stable hyperthyroidism, reaching over 85% sensitivity and around 81% specificity in cross-validation and 80%/75% in testing. In validation, the model predicted progression to ophthalmopathy a median of roughly six months before onset, with 65% to 71% sensitivity and roughly 73% specificity. Most expanded thyroid clonotypes (frequency above 0.001) were also detected in blood, suggesting blood repertoires may reflect thyroid immune responses. No statistical method was used to fix the sample size in advance, and group allocation was not hidden from the investigators.

A patient counted as having stable Graves' hyperthyroidism if no progression to ophthalmopathy occurred over 18 months of follow-up. The hyperthyroidism patients were between 18 and 65 years old and newly diagnosed, with a disease duration of less than 2 months. Patients with uncontrolled infections, other autoimmune diseases, pregnancy or lactation were excluded. Diagnoses were based on clinical symptoms, serum thyroxine and TRAb, thyroid ultrasound and orbital computed tomography. Ficoll-Paque density gradient centrifugation was used to isolate PBMCs from approximately 11 ml of fresh peripheral blood. Total RNA was extracted with Trizol reagent, and quality was checked on an Agilent 2100 Bioanalyzer. CDR1 and CDR2 are read off the germline V gene (reference sequence) as PRHDT and FYEKMQ. Relative to germline, V is missing 4 bases and J is missing 5 bases, with 4 bases of the junction outside any gene match. Spanning cysteine to phenylalanine, the CDR3 consists of 14 amino acids. Only the CDR3 DNA is retained, 42 bases long and in frame from the first base.

At least ten counts were recorded for this clonotype. Its antigen has not been determined. No much larger clone exists at a distance of one base, and base qualities are not known. The TCR beta CDR3 regions were amplified from RNA transcripts. The TCR CDR3 was subjected to a first round of RT-PCR using the HTBI primer set and the Qiagen OneStep RT-PCR kit. A second multiplex PCR round built the libraries, followed by size selection and purification. Sequencing of the libraries was done on an Illumina HiSeq2000 using paired-end 100 bp reads. Per the original workflow: Raw data were processed with SOAPnuke, discarding reads with adapters, uncalled bases, mean Phred below 15, or no exact constant-primer or identifier match. High-quality paired reads were merged using COPE v1.2.5, and each unique nucleotide sequence was defined as a clonotype. MiTCR v1.1 was used to align clonotypes to the IMGT TRBV, TRBD and TRBJ reference segments. Only V-J combinations with frequency above 0.0001, covering about 99% of repertoires, were analysed. The TCS score was defined as the ratio of F50 (clonal expansion) to E x V (chaos), calculated using BLOSUM62-based TCRdist between CDR3 peptides within each V-J. Welch's t-statistics and random forest reduced several hundred V-J features to fewer than 15, which were used in a naive Bayes classifier (R e1071). Thyroid-blood repertoire similarity was quantified with the Morisita-Horn index. TCRdb reworked the public reads: Q25 trimming with fastp, MiXCR clone assembly, productive beta chains retained. Here each entry gathers all rows of one CDR3 protein and keeps the most common genes and DNA. The V and J calls shown here were made by TCRdb, not taken from the authors' results. A total of roughly 840,000 distinct CDR3 sequences appear in this sample, 38% of them only once. The leading ten clones occupy 7.5% to 9.5% of the sample.

The sequence is built from TRBV13 and TRBJ2-5, and 10 junctional nucleotides match TRBD1. The TCR comes from a young man with Graves' hyperthyroidism. The sequenced sample consisted of blood. The bases are TGTGCCAGCAGCTCGGGACAGGGGATGGAGACCCAGTACTTC. This gives the protein CASSSGQGMETQYF.